The present TCR beta chain was sequenced within a study of Ad26.COV2.S vaccination and SARS-CoV-2 variants. As to this clone: Antigen unknown.

The CDR3 consists of 13 residues. V was clipped by 4 bases and J by 8 bases, with 11 bases between them. Germline CDR1 MNHEY, CDR2 SVGAGI. Study-level findings and limits: Considerable breadth of spike-specific CD8+ and CD4+ T cell responses has reportedly been documented following vaccination. Possible underestimation of total T cell responses by the TCR breadth and depth analyses was noted.

Clones were read by immunoSEQ multiplex PCR, and TCRdb kept only the in-frame ones, dropping some. Here the sample spans over 110,000 clones, roughly 85% being singletons. The rearrangement uses TRBV6-5 and TRBJ1-4, with D tentatively TRBD1 (6 bases). This sequence originates from a human donor who had recovered from COVID-19. The source material was peripheral blood, sampled after recovery from COVID-19. The CDR3 loop reads CASSLGQKEKLFF. Written as DNA, the CDR3 is TGTGCCAGCAGTTTGGGACAAAAAGAAAAACTGTTTTTT.